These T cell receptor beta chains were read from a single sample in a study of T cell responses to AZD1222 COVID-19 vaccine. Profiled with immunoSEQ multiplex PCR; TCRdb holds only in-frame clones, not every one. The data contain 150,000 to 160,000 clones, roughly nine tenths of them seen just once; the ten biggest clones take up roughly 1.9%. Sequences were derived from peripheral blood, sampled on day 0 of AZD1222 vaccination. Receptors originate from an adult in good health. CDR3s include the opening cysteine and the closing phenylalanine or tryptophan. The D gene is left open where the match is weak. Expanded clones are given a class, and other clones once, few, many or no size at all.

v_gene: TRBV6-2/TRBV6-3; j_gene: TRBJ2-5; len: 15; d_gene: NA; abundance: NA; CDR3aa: CASSYLGTGQETQYF; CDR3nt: TGTGCCAGCAGTTACCTAGGGACGGGCCAAGAGACCCAGTACTTC
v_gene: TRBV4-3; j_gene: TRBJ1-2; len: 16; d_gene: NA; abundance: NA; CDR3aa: CASSQDLGQISYGYTF; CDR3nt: TGCGCCAGCAGCCAAGATTTGGGACAAATCTCGTACGGCTACACCTTC
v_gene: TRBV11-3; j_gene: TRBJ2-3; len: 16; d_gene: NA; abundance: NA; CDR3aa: CASSLGGVGSINTQYF; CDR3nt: TGTGCCAGCAGCTTAGGCGGGGTTGGGTCGATCAATACGCAGTATTTT
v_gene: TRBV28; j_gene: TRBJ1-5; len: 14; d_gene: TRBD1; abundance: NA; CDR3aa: CASGRDRAYQPQHF; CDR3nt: TGTGCCAGCGGCCGGGACAGGGCCTATCAGCCCCAGCATTTT
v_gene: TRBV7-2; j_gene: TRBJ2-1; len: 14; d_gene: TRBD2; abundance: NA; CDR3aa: CASNPGSGVYEQFF; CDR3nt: TGTGCCAGCAACCCGGGGAGCGGGGTCTATGAGCAGTTCTTC
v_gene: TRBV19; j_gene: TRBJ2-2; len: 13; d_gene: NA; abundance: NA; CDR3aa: CASSSHHTGELFF; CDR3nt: TGTGCCAGTAGTAGCCATCATACCGGGGAGCTGTTTTTT
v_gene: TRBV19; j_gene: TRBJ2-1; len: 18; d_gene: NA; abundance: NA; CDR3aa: CASTRLPQTGSSYNEQFF; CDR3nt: TGTGCCAGTACCCGGCTCCCCCAAACGGGGAGCTCCTACAATGAGCAGTTCTTC
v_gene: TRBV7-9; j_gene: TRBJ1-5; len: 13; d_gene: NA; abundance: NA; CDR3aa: CASSLGFNQPQHF; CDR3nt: TGTGCCAGCAGCTTAGGCTTCAATCAGCCCCAGCATTTT
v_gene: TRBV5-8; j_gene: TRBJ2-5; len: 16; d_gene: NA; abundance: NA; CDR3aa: CASSFSPQELQETQYF; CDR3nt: TGTGCCAGCAGCTTCTCCCCGCAGGAACTCCAAGAGACCCAGTACTTC
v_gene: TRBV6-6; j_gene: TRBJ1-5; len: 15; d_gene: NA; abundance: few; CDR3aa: CASRDFRQGDQPQHF; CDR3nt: TGTGCCAGCAGGGACTTCCGGCAGGGCGATCAGCCCCAGCATTTT
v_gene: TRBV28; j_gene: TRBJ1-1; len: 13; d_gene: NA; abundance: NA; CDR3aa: CASSGDPGRGAFF; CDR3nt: TGTGCCAGCAGTGGTGATCCAGGGAGGGGGGCTTTCTTT
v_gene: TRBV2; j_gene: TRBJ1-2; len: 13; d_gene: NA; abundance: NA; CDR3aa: CASSEIGRYGYTF; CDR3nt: TGTGCCAGCAGTGAGATCGGGAGGTATGGCTACACCTTC
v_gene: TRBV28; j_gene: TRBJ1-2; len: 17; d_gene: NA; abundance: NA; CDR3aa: CASSLIKTPRRSYGYTF; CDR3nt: TGTGCCAGCAGTCTCATCAAAACCCCGCGGAGGAGCTATGGCTACACCTTC
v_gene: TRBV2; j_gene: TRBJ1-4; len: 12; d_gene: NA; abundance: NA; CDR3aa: CASSEYGEKLFF; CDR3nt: TGTGCCAGCAGTGAATATGGTGAAAAACTGTTTTTT
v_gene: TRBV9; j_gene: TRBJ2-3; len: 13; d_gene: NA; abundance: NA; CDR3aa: CASSVWDTDTQYF; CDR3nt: TGTGCCAGCAGCGTATGGGACACAGATACGCAGTATTTT
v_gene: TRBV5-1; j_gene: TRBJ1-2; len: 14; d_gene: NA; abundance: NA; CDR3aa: CASSLESANYGYTF; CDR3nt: TGCGCCAGCAGCTTGGAGTCTGCGAACTATGGCTACACCTTC
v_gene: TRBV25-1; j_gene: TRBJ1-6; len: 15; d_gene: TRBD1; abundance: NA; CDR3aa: CASRFDRGQGSPLHF; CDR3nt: TGTGCCAGCAGATTCGACAGGGGGCAAGGTTCACCCCTCCACTTT
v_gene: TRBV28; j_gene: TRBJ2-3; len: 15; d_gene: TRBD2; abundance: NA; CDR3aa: CASSSSGSPTDTQYF; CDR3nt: TGTGCCAGCAGTTCTAGCGGGAGCCCCACAGATACGCAGTATTTT
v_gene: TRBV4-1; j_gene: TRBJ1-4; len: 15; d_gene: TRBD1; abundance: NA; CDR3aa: CASRPRTGEDEKLFF; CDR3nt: TGCGCCAGCAGACCAAGGACAGGGGAAGATGAAAAACTGTTTTTT
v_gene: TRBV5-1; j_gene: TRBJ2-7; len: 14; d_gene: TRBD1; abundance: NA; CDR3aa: CASSSGQGTYEQYF; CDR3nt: TGCGCCAGCAGCTCGGGACAGGGGACGTACGAGCAGTACTTC
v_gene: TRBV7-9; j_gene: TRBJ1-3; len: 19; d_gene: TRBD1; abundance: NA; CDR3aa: CASSFGTGDRYSSGNTIYF; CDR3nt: TGTGCCAGCAGCTTCGGAACAGGGGACAGGTACAGCTCTGGAAACACCATATATTTT
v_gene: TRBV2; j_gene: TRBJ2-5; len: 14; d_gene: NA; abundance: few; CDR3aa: CASSKDIFGETQYF; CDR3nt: TGTGCCAGCAGTAAAGACATTTTCGGGGAGACCCAGTACTTC
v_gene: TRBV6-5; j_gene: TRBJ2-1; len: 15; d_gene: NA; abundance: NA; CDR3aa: CASSPSTSRYNEQFF; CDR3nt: TGTGCCAGCAGTCCGAGTACAAGTCGGTACAATGAGCAGTTCTTC
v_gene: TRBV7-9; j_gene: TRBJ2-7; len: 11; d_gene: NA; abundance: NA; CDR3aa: CASSLSYEQYF; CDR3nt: TGTGCCAGCAGCTTAAGTTACGAGCAGTACTTC
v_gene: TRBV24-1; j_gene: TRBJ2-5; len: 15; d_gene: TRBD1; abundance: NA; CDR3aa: CATSDLTGGTQTQYF; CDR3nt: TGTGCCACCAGTGATTTGACAGGGGGCACACAGACCCAGTACTTC
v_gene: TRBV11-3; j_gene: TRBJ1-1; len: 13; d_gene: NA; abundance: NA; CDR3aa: CASSSQRNTEAFF; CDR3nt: TGTGCCAGCAGCTCTCAACGAAACACTGAAGCTTTCTTT
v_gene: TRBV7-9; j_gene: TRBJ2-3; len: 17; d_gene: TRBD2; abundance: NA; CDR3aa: CASSLPRAGGGTDTQYF; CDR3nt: TGTGCCAGCAGCTTACCGCGGGCGGGAGGGGGCACAGATACGCAGTATTTT
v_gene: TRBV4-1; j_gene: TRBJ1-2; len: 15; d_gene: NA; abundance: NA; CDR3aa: CASSQPDDSNYGYTF; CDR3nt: TGCGCCAGCAGCCAACCGGACGACTCTAACTATGGCTACACCTTC
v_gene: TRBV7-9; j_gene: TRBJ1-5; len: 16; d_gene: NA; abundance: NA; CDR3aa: CASSLVGPSGNQPQHF; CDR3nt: TGTGCCAGCAGCTTAGTAGGCCCCTCGGGCAATCAGCCCCAGCATTTT
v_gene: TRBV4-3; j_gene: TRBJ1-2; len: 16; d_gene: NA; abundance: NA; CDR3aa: CASSQDTGPLLYGYTF; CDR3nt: TGCGCCAGCAGCCAAGATACGGGACCCCTACTCTATGGCTACACCTTC
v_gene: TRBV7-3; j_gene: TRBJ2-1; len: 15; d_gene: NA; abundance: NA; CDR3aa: CASSLTGGTYNEQFF; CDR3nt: TGTGCCAGCAGCTTAACCGGGGGCACCTACAATGAGCAGTTCTTC
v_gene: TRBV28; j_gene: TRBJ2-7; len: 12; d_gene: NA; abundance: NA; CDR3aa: CASSDPGYEQYF; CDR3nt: TGTGCCAGCAGTGACCCGGGCTACGAGCAGTACTTC
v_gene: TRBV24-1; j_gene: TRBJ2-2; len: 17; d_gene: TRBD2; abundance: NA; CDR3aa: CATSEPVGGSLTGELFF; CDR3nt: TGTGCCACCAGTGAGCCTGTGGGCGGGAGTCTGACCGGGGAGCTGTTTTTT
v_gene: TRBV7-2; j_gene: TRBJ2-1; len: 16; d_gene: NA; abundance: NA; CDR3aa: CASSFGLLPMYNEQFF; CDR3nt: TGTGCCAGCAGCTTCGGACTACTTCCAATGTACAATGAGCAGTTCTTC
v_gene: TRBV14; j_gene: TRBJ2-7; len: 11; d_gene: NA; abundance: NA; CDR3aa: CASSHGYEQYF; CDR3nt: TGTGCCAGCAGCCATGGGTACGAGCAGTACTTC
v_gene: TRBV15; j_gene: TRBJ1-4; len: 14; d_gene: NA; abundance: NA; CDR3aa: CATSRDLGGEKLFF; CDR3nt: TGTGCCACCAGCAGAGATCTGGGGGGTGAAAAACTGTTTTTT